The clone carrying this TCR beta chain was counted between two and nine times. The antigen is not known. Via MiXCR, TCRdb re-called the reads, giving one row per CDR3 protein. The sample has some 38,000 distinct CDR3 sequences, approximately 52% seen once; the top ten hold about nine tenths. The data derive from a study of T cell repertoires in cytomegalovirus infection. Study background: Researchers turned to recently identified HLA-C-restricted CMV epitopes as well as well-studied HLA-B-restricted ones. Both CMV infection and a matching HLA type were indicated by public TCR beta signatures. The study's findings and limits: Clonotypes of TCR beta that were HLA-C-restricted and CMV-specific dominated the ex vivo response. Carriers of CMV plus the relevant HLA were identified by cumulative public TCR beta family frequency.

The germline V gene has CDR1 SEHNR and CDR2 FQNEAQ (reference sequence). With 5 bases clipped from V and 0 bases from J, the junction kept 15 bases outside the gene matches. The CDR3 consists of 19 residues. V gene TRBV7-9 combines with J gene TRBJ2-2; 7 bases line up with TRBD1. The TCR was taken from a human donor in good health (CMV status not recorded). Some clones in this sample may be carry-over from other donors' samples. The starting material was CD8+ T cells from cultured PBMCs, obtained from culture after CMV antigen stimulation. The CDR3 region is CASSHRDRILTANTGELFF. The CDR3 region has the DNA TGTGCCAGCAGCCACCGGGACAGAATCCTGACCGCGAACACCGGGGAGCTGTTTTTT.